The 19 T cell receptor beta chains in this list originate from one sample, sequenced in a study of T cell changes during pregnancy in multiple sclerosis. Sequencing was performed with immunoSEQ multiplex PCR; in TCRdb, only in-frame clones are kept and a portion is missing. Among 90,000 to 120,000 clones, less than 95% were seen once, and the ten largest hold around 0.8%. Sequencing was performed on peripheral blood, taken in the third trimester of pregnancy. The source is a female donor in good health, enrolled as a control in a pregnancy study.

V and J are TRBV18 and TRBJ1-1; TRBD1 might be the D (6 bases). V was cut by 4 bases and J by 4 bases, with 13 bases left in between. Germline V gives CDR1 KGHSH, CDR2 LQKENI. The CDR3 contains 14 residues. The CDR3 DNA follows: TGTGCCAGCTCACAGGGACAACCGGGCACTGAAGCTTTCTTT. It translates to CASSQGQPGTEAFF.

CDR3 nucleotides: TGTGCCTGGAGTGTAGGAGGGGACACTGAAGCTTTCTTT. Protein sequence: CAWSVGGDTEAFF. The chain links TRBV30 to TRBJ1-1, with a tentative D call TRBD1 (5 bases). The CDR3 spans 13 residues. Deletions cut 0 bases from V and 3 bases from J, with 8 bases between. Germline CDR1 reads GTSNPN; CDR2 reads SVGIG (reference sequence). Together with reference TRBV30 and TRBJ1-1, the CDR3 gives the full variable domain: SQTIHQWPATLVQPVGSPLSLECTVEGTSNPNLYWYRQAAGRGLQLLFYSVGIGQISSEVPQNLSASRPQDRQFILSSKKLLLSDSGFYLCAWSVGGDTEAFFGQGTRLTVV.

V usage is TRBV27 and J usage is TRBJ1-1, with TRBD1 matching over 7 bases. Germline values: CDR1 MNHEY, CDR2 SMNVEV (reference sequence). The CDR3 contains 13 residues. V gave up 6 bases and J gave up 6 bases; unmatched junction bases: 7. The CDR3, as DNA: TGTGCCAGCAGCACTTTGAGGGGGCCTGAAGCTTTCTTT. Protein sequence: CASSTLRGPEAFF.

The V gene is TRBV5-1, the J gene TRBJ2-5; possible D gene TRBD1, 5 bases. The CDR3 length is 16 residues. Trimming pared 4 bases from V and 1 base from J, leaving 17 bases between. From germline, CDR1 is SGHRS and CDR2 YFSETQ. CDR3 sequence (DNA): TGCGCCAGCAGCCCGGGCCAGACAGTCCCCCAAGAGACCCAGTACTTC. It encodes CASSPGQTVPQETQYF.

The rearrangement joins TRBV4-2 to TRBJ2-3; 11 bases fit TRBD2. With V trimmed by 1 base and J by 4 bases, 7 bases remained unmatched. Germline V lookup: CDR1 LGHNA, CDR2 YNFKEQ. The CDR3 spans 17 residues. The CDR3 DNA is TGTGCCAGCAGCCAAGCCTCGGCTAGCGGGGGGTCAGATACGCAGTATTTT. Translated, it gives CASSQASASGGSDTQYF.

Only one count was recorded for this clone. The chain employs TRBV6-5 and TRBJ2-7; D unresolved. Trimming cost V 7 bases and J 3 bases, with 13 bases left between them. CDR1 is MNHEY, CDR2 SVGAGI, per germline. CDR3 size: 13 residues. CDR3 amino acids: CASTSLGYYEQYF. CDR3 bases: TGTGCCAGCACGTCCCTAGGCTACTACGAGCAGTACTTC.

This clone was seen once. The chain uses TRBV27 and TRBJ1-1; TRBD1 is a possible D gene (6 bases). This CDR3 has 15 residues. Trimming shortened V by 3 bases and J by 2 bases, and 13 bases separated the two germline ends. CDR1 MNHEY and CDR2 SMNVEV come from the germline V gene (reference sequence). The CDR3 nucleotides are TGTGCCAGCAGTTTTAGAAACAGGGCTAACACTGAAGCTTTCTTT. Its protein product is CASSFRNRANTEAFF.

This clone was counted once. The rearrangement links TRBV5-6 to TRBJ2-5, with a possible D match to TRBD1 (6 bases). The CDR3 spans 17 residues. Germline CDR1 is SGHDT and CDR2 is YYEEEE. Deletions cut 0 bases from V and 0 bases from J, with 15 bases between. The CDR3 spells CASSLAYVYRDQETQYF. The CDR3 region has the DNA TGTGCCAGCAGCTTGGCCTATGTCTACAGGGACCAAGAGACCCAGTACTTC.

The chain uses TRBV5-1 and TRBJ2-3; 7 nucleotides line up with TRBD2. Looked up from germline, CDR1 is SGHRS and CDR2 is YFSETQ. J gave up 5 bases and V 0 bases, and 9 bases lay outside the gene matches. The CDR3 has 16 amino acids. CDR3 in amino acids: CASSLATSRYGDTQYF. The DNA for the CDR3 is TGCGCCAGCAGCTTGGCGACTAGCCGCTATGGAGATACGCAGTATTTT.

The chain couples TRBV27 to TRBJ1-3; TRBD1 matches at 8 bases. Germline V lookup: CDR1 MNHEY, CDR2 SMNVEV (reference sequence). Losses at the gene ends were 5 bases for V and 3 bases for J; bases not matched to a gene: 0. The CDR3 has 13 residues. CDR3: CASSGQGGNTIYF. CDR3 DNA: TGTGCCAGCAGTGGACAGGGTGGAAACACCATATATTTT.

This clone was detected a few times. The chain uses TRBV7-6 and TRBJ1-1; D may be TRBD1 (6 bases). From germline, CDR1 is SGHVS and CDR2 FNYEAQ. V lost 2 bases, J lost 6 bases, and 10 bases lay in between. There are 13 residues in the CDR3. As DNA, the CDR3 is TGTGCCAGCAGCTTAACAGGGATGTCTGAAGCTTTCTTT. Its protein is CASSLTGMSEAFF.

This clone was picked up one time. This sequence joins TRBV5-6 and TRBJ1-1; 11 bases line up with TRBD1. The CDR3 extends over 13 amino acids. CDR1 and CDR2 (germline): SGHDT, YYEEEE. V shed 3 bases and J 11 bases; nucleotides not matched to a gene: 6. The CDR3 DNA reads as TGTGCCAGCAGCTGGAAGGACAGGGGGCTGGCTTTCTTT. Protein product: CASSWKDRGLAFF. Complete variable domain (other parts from reference TRBV5-6 and TRBJ1-1): DAGVTQSPTHLIKTRGQQVTLRCSPKSGHDTVSWYQQALGQGPQFIFQYYEEEERQRGNFPDRFSGHQFPNYSSELNVNALLLGDSALYLCASSWKDRGLAFFGQGTRLTVV.

The chain recombines TRBV6-5 with TRBJ2-7, with TRBD1 matching 8 bases. In germline, CDR1 is MNHEY, CDR2 SVGAGI. Trimming cost V 0 bases and J 11 bases; bases outside gene matches: 9. The CDR3 covers 14 residues. The CDR3 region has the DNA TGTGCCAGCAGTTACTCTCCCGGACAGGGTAATGAGTACTTC. Translation: CASSYSPGQGNEYF.

This rearrangement joins TRBV10-3 to TRBJ1-6, with TRBD1 identical over 7 bases. CDR1 ENHRY and CDR2 SYGVKD come from the germline V gene. This CDR3 has 13 residues. J lost 7 bases, V lost 10 bases, and 7 bases had no gene match. The DNA of the CDR3 is TGTGCCACCGGACAGGACCCGAATTCACCCCTCCACTTT. This codes for CATGQDPNSPLHF.

This clone was detected only once. CDR3 sequence reads: CASSRLAGTDTQYF. As DNA, the CDR3 is TGCGCCAGCAGCCGACTAGCGGGCACAGATACGCAGTATTTT. The genes are TRBV5-1 and TRBJ2-3, with 9 bases that match TRBD2. Germline V CDR1 and CDR2: SGHRS, YFSETQ. This CDR3 region has 14 residues. The V and J ends lost 4 bases and 1 base, in that order; junction bases with no gene match: 1.

The chain joins TRBV5-1 to TRBJ2-7, with TRBD1 matching 12 bases. Germline loops: CDR1 SGHRS, CDR2 YFSETQ. V lost 4 bases and J lost 3; bases outside the gene matches: 5. This CDR3 contains 15 residues. The CDR3 loop is CASSAGTGGFYEQYF. DNA of the CDR3: TGCGCCAGCAGCGCCGGGACAGGGGGCTTCTACGAGCAGTACTTC.

The chain joins TRBV9 to TRBJ1-2; D not certain. Germline-derived CDR1 and CDR2 are SGDLS and YYNGEE. There are 11 residues in the CDR3. With 9 bases removed from V and 2 bases from J, the gap between germline ends came to 8 bases. The CDR3: CATKSNYGYTF. For the CDR3, the DNA is TGTGCCACCAAATCCAACTATGGCTACACCTTC.

The chain has TRBV18 and TRBJ2-3, with D uncertain. Germline assignment: CDR1 KGHSH and CDR2 LQKENI. The ends were cut back, 3 bases at V and 0 bases at J, with 13 bases in the middle. The CDR3 totals 16 residues. This CDR3 reads CASSPRSSSSTDTQYF. The CDR3 bases are TGTGCCAGCTCACCTAGAAGCTCATCTAGCACAGATACGCAGTATTTT. Using reference TRBV18 and TRBJ2-3 for the parts outside the CDR3, the full variable domain is NAGVMQNPRHLVRRRGQEARLRCSPMKGHSHVYWYRQLPEEGLKFMVYLQKENIIDESGMPKERFSAEFPKEGPSILRIQQVVRGDSAAYFCASSPRSSSSTDTQYFGPGTRLTVL.

The V call is TRBV7-9, the J call TRBJ2-2, with a tentative D call TRBD2 (6 bases). The CDR3 is 15 residues long. From germline, CDR1 is SEHNR and CDR2 FQNEAQ (reference sequence). Trimming took off 7 bases at V and 4 bases at J, with 16 bases between the two ends. CDR3 bases: TGTGCCAGCACCTGGGGGGACGGTTCCACCGGGGAGCTGTTTTTT. Translation: CASTWGDGSTGELFF.